These T cell receptor beta chains were read from a single sample in a study of cytomegalovirus exposure and HLA in healthy donors. Only in-frame clones appear in the TCRdb table, and some are missing; sequencing was by immunoSEQ multiplex PCR. The sample contains over 150,000 clones, roughly 85% of which appear only once. What was sequenced was PBMCs. The source of these receptors is a man in his forties or fifties in good health and CMV-seronegative. Each CDR3 is given without its conserved first and last residue. The size entry is marked missing in some rows and otherwise reads once, few, many or a size class.

j_call,clone_size,v_call,cdr3_aa
TRBJ2-5,-,TRBV29-1,SAQSGVRETQY
TRBJ2-5,-,TRBV5-1,ASSSLRDSQETQY
TRBJ2-5,-,TRBV7-2,ASSLSTSYQETQY
TRBJ2-2,-,TRBV29-1,SVESPDRGAGELF
TRBJ2-7,-,TRBV19,ASSIGHEQY
TRBJ2-1,-,TRBV5-1,ASSLTGKREDWGQF
TRBJ1-4,-,TRBV28,AGGRPNREKLF
TRBJ2-1,-,TRBV6-1,ASSEVTGTGGEEQF
TRBJ2-2,-,TRBV7-2,ASSLTVMGGELF
TRBJ2-1,many,TRBV10-1,ASSERGSCSYNEQF
TRBJ1-5,few,TRBV15,ATSRAGKQPQH
TRBJ2-7,few,TRBV4-1,ASSQVPGVYEQY
TRBJ2-5,-,TRBV15,ATSRRIAGGPGEQY
TRBJ2-7,-,TRBV6-1,ASSEDGAGEQY
TRBJ2-7,-,TRBV15,ATSRAQDRVTRY
TRBJ1-6,-,TRBV7-2,ASSLDRRENSPLH
TRBJ2-7,-,TRBV6-5,ASSTRTSGRNEQY
TRBJ2-1,-,TRBV14,ASSRIKGPHEQF